A single sample is the source of the 2 T cell receptor beta chains below, sequenced in a study of cytomegalovirus exposure and HLA in healthy donors. Assay used: immunoSEQ multiplex PCR; TCRdb lists only in-frame clones, some missing. This sample has some 110,000 clones, with approximately 88% found just once. Sequenced material: PBMCs. These receptor sequences come from a man younger than 35 in good health and CMV-seronegative.

The genes are TRBV19 and TRBJ2-7; a weak D match, TRBD1 (6 bases). Germline-derived CDR1 and CDR2 are LNHDA and SQIVND (reference sequence). The CDR3 sequence is 12 residues long. V dropped 5 bases and J dropped 6 bases, with 11 bases sitting between them. The CDR3 sequence is CASSETGTEQYF. The CDR3 DNA reads as TGTGCCAGTAGTGAAACAGGGACCGAGCAGTACTTC. Variable domain in full (rest from reference TRBV19 and TRBJ2-7): DGGITQSPKYLFRKEGQNVTLSCEQNLNHDAMYWYRQDPGQGLRLIYYSQIVNDFQKGDIAEGYSVSREKKESFPLTVTSAQKNPTAFYLCASSETGTEQYFGPGTRLTVT.

This clone is a singleton in its sample. This sequence joins TRBV6-6 and TRBJ1-2; TRBD1 might be the D (5 bases). V lost 4 bases to trimming and J lost 7 bases, with 16 bases between them. Germline CDR1 MNHNY, CDR2 SVGAGI (reference sequence). The CDR3 runs 14 residues. CDR3 sequence (DNA): TGTGCCAGCAGTTCCTCGGTAAGGGGCGCTGGCTACACCTTC. Its translation: CASSSSVRGAGYTF.